The rows below give T cell receptor beta chains drawn from one sample of a study of post-analysis software for immune sequencing data. TCRdb used MiXCR to reprocess the PCR reads, holding one entry per CDR3 protein. Here the sample spans about 540,000 distinct CDR3 sequences, around a third being singletons. Sample: blood. These receptors all stem from a girl aged 2-17 years with multiple sclerosis. Both conserved end residues are part of each CDR3. D genes are given only for firm matches. Only some rows state a clone size, as once, few, many or a class for expanded clones.

cdr3_nt cdr3_aa d_call v_call clone_size j_call
TGCGCGACCTCCTCGGGGGACAGCAAGAACACTGAAGCTTTCTTT CATSSGDSKNTEAFF TRBD1 TRBV4-1 . TRBJ1-1
TGTGCCAGCAGCTTAGAACACGGATTTGAAGCTTTCTTT CASSLEHGFEAFF . TRBV7-3 . TRBJ1-1
TGCAGCGTGCGGGAGACAGCTGATACGCAGTATTTT CSVRETADTQYF TRBD2 TRBV29-1 many TRBJ2-3
TGTGCCAGCAGCAACCCTCGGGAGGGAGGCACCGGGGAGCTGTTTTTT CASSNPREGGTGELFF TRBD2 TRBV11-2 . TRBJ2-2
TGCAGCGTTGAAGACCAACTAGCGGGGCCGCAGTTCTTC CSVEDQLAGPQFF TRBD2 TRBV29-1 few TRBJ2-1
TGTGCCAGCAGCCAAGCCCCCCTGATGACCCAGTACTTC CASSQAPLMTQYF . TRBV14 . TRBJ2-5
TGCAGTGCCTCCGGGACAGTAAACACCGGGGAGCTGTTTTTT CSASGTVNTGELFF TRBD1 TRBV20-1 . TRBJ2-2
TGTGCCAGCAGTTTAGCCGAGAACACTGAAGTTTTCTTT CASSLAENTEVFF . TRBV12-3/TRBV12-4 . TRBJ1-1
TGCAGTGCCAGAGGGGACTTCCCGGTAACCTTTCCTGAAGCTTTCTTT CSARGDFPVTFPEAFF . TRBV20-1 . TRBJ1-1
TGCAGTGCTACAACGGGGGGGGCAGGGGCCTACGAGCAGTACTTC CSATTGGAGAYEQYF TRBD2 TRBV20-1 . TRBJ2-7
TGTGCCAGCAGCTTAGTTGGGCGGGGGGGCAGAGAGACCCAGTACTTC CASSLVGRGGRETQYF TRBD2 TRBV11-2 . TRBJ2-5
TGCGCCAGCAGCGCAGGAGGGGCCCCAACGGCTTTCTTT CASSAGGAPTAFF . TRBV5-1 few TRBJ1-1
TGCGCCAGCAGCCAAGATATCACAGGGGAAGAGACCCAGTACTTC CASSQDITGEETQYF TRBD1 TRBV4-1 few TRBJ2-5
TGCAGCGTTGAAGCGGAGACCTACGAGCAGTACTTC CSVEAETYEQYF . TRBV29-1 . TRBJ2-7
TGCGCCAGCAGCTTGAATTCGGTCAGGGAGGCAGCTGAAGCTTTCTTT CASSLNSVREAAEAFF . TRBV5-1 once TRBJ1-1
TGTGCCAGCAGCTTGACAGGGGTTCAAGAGACCCAGTACTTC CASSLTGVQETQYF TRBD1 TRBV5-4 . TRBJ2-5
TGTGCCAGCTCACCACTCGCAGGGGCTGGGGCCAACGTCCTGACTTTC CASSPLAGAGANVLTF . TRBV18 . TRBJ2-6
TGTGCCAGCAGCCCCCCGTGGGCGGGGAGGCACCCTAGCACAGATACGCAGTATTTT CASSPPWAGRHPSTDTQYF . TRBV7-2 . TRBJ2-3
TGCGCCAGCAGCTTCGGGGTTAACTATGGCTACACCTTC CASSFGVNYGYTF . TRBV5-1 few TRBJ1-2
TGTGCCAGCAGCTCGGGGGGGACGAACACCGGGGAGCTGTTTTTT CASSSGGTNTGELFF TRBD2 TRBV6-5 few TRBJ2-2
TGCGCCAGCAGCCCCGGACCAGGTTACAATGAGCAGTTCTTC CASSPGPGYNEQFF . TRBV5-1 few TRBJ2-1
TGTGCCAGCAGCTTAACCGGGAACATTCAGTACTTC CASSLTGNIQYF . TRBV7-9 few TRBJ2-4
TGTGCCAGCAGGAACAGGGACCGGGAGACCCGGTACTTC CASRNRDRETRYF . TRBV27 . TRBJ2-7
TGTGCCACCAGCCCACCCCAGTCACCCCTCCACTTT CATSPPQSPLHF . TRBV15 . TRBJ1-6
TGCAGCGAGGACAGGGGTCCAGGACGAGAGACCCAGTACTTC CSEDRGPGRETQYF TRBD1 TRBV20-1 few TRBJ2-5
TGTGCCACCAGTGATCCCCCCGGAGATAACACAGATACGCAGTATTTT CATSDPPGDNTDTQYF . TRBV24-1 . TRBJ2-3
TGTGCCAGCAGCCCGCGCGGGACAGTGAATGTCGTCCTTGAAAAACTGTTTTTT CASSPRGTVNVVLEKLFF TRBD1 TRBV7-9 . TRBJ1-4
TGTGCCAGCAGCTTAATCGGGACAGGAGAAGCTTTCTTT CASSLIGTGEAFF TRBD1 TRBV7-2 once TRBJ1-1
TGCAGTGCTAGTGGACTAGAGATCACAGATACGCAGTATTTT CSASGLEITDTQYF TRBD2 TRBV20-1 few TRBJ2-3
TGTGCCAGCAGTCCGACCCCCGGGACAGGGGAGCGTGGCTACACCTTC CASSPTPGTGERGYTF TRBD1 TRBV7-9 once TRBJ1-2
TGCAGTGCCACGGACAAGTCGAATCAGCCCCAGCATTTT CSATDKSNQPQHF . TRBV20-1 . TRBJ1-5
TGTGCCATCACACTCGACAGGGATGGTGGCTACACCTTC CAITLDRDGGYTF TRBD1 TRBV10-3 . TRBJ1-2
TGCCCAACAGGGAGCGAGCAGTACTTC CPTGSEQYF . TRBV29-1 few TRBJ2-7
TGTGCCAGCAAACAGGGGATGGTGGCTGAAGCTTTCTTT CASKQGMVAEAFF TRBD1 TRBV27 . TRBJ1-1
TGTGCCAGCGGCCGGGAGTGGGGGACCCAGTACTTC CASGREWGTQYF . TRBV28 . TRBJ2-5
TGTGCCATCACCACTGATGGGGGCACAGATACGCAGTATTTT CAITTDGGTDTQYF . TRBV10-3 few TRBJ2-3
TGCAGTGCTGACCACGGGGGGGATCAAGAGACCCAGTACTTC CSADHGGDQETQYF TRBD2 TRBV20-1 few TRBJ2-5
TGCAGTCGCCTAACTGGCTTCTCTCAAGAGACCCAGTACTTC CSRLTGFSQETQYF . TRBV20-1 . TRBJ2-5
TGTGCCAGCAGTTTTCGACAGGGACTGTACTTC CASSFRQGLYF . TRBV12-3/TRBV12-4 few TRBJ2-4
TGCAGCGTTGAAGACGCTGGGACTAGCGGCTCCTACGAGCAGTACTTC CSVEDAGTSGSYEQYF TRBD2 TRBV29-1 . TRBJ2-7
TGCAGCGTAACCACCGGGGTGGTCACTGAAGCTTTCTTT CSVTTGVVTEAFF . TRBV29-1 . TRBJ1-1
TGCGCCAGCAGCTCGACAGGGTCGGGCTACAATGAGCAGTTCTTC CASSSTGSGYNEQFF TRBD1 TRBV5-1 . TRBJ2-1
TGCGCCAGCAGCTTGGGTTACGTCGGGGTGGATACGCAGTATTTT CASSLGYVGVDTQYF . TRBV5-1 few TRBJ2-3